This T cell receptor beta chain appears in the sequencing data of a study of human T cells and chemical hapten exposure. Specified time point: patch test 3, about 24 weeks after DPC sensitization. Indicated treatment: therapeutic diphenylcyclopropenone sensitization with weekly scalp DPC. In the library, unique molecular identifiers were attached to individual cDNA molecules. MiXCR was run by TCRdb on the RACE reads, yielding one entry per CDR3 protein. The table includes 110,000 or so distinct CDR3 sequences, under 40% detected once. Trimming removed 10 bases at V and 0 bases at J, with 18 bases between. There are 15 residues in the CDR3. Germline CDR1 MDHEN, CDR2 SYDVKM. This clonotype was counted only a few times.

This sequence originates from a man between 40 and 49 years old with alopecia areata. Some clones in this sample may be carry-over from other donors' samples. The sample was whole blood, taken in connection with sensitization to the hapten diphenylcyclopropenone (DPC). The chain uses TRBV28 and TRBJ1-2, with a tentative D call TRBD1 (6 bases). The CDR3 DNA follows: TGTGCCACCTGGGGCCAGGGGCGTACTAACTATGGCTACACCTTC. It is translated as CATWGQGRTNYGYTF.